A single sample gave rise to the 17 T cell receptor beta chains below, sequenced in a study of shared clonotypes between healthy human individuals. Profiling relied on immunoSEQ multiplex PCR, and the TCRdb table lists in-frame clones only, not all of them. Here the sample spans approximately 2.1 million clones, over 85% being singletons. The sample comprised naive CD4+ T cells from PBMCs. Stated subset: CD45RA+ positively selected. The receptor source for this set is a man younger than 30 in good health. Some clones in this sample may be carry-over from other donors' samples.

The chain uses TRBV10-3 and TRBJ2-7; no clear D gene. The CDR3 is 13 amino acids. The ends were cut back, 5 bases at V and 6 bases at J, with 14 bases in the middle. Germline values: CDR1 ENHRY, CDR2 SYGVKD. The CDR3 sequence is CAISYDIMGEQYF. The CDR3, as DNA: TGTGCCATCAGTTATGACATAATGGGCGAGCAGTACTTC.

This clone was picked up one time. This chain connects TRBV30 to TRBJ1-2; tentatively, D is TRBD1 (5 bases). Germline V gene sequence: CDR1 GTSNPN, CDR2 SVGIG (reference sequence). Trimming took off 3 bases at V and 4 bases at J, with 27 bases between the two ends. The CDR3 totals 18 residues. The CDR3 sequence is CAWSPRVFVRDPTYGYTF. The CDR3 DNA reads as TGTGCCTGGAGCCCTAGGGTATTTGTAAGGGACCCAACCTATGGCTACACCTTC.

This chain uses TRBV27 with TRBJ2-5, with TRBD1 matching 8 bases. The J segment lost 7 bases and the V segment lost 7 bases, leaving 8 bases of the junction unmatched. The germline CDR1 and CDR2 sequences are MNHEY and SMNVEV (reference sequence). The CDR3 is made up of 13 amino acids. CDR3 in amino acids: CASTTGALGTQYF. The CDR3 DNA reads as TGTGCCAGCACGACAGGGGCCCTCGGGACCCAGTACTTC.

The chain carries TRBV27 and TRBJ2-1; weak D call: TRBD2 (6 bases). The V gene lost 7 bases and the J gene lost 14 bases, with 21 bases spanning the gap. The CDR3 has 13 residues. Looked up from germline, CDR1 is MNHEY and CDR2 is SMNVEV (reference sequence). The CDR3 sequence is CASTPGDRDLKFF. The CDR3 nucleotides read TGTGCCAGCACCCCCGGGGACCGGGACTTGAAGTTCTTC.

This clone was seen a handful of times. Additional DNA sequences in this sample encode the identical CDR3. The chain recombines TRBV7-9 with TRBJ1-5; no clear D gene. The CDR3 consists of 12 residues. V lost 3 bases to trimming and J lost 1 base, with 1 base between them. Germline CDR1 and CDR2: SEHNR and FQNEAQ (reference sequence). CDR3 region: CASSLSNQPQHF. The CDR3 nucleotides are TGTGCCAGCAGCTTGAGCAATCAGCCCCAGCATTTT. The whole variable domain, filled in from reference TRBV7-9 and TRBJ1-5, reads DTGVSQNPRHKITKRGQNVTFRCDPISEHNRLYWYRQTLGQGPEFLTYFQNEAQLEKSRLLSDRFSAERPKGSFSTLEIQRTEQGDSAMYLCASSLSNQPQHFGDGTRLSIL.

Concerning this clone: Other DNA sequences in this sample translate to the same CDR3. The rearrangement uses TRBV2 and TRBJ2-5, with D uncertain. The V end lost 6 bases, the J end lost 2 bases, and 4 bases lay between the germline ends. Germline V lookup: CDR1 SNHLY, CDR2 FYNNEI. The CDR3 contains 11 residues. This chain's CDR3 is CASSPQETQYF. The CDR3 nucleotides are TGTGCCAGCAGCCCACAAGAGACCCAGTACTTC.

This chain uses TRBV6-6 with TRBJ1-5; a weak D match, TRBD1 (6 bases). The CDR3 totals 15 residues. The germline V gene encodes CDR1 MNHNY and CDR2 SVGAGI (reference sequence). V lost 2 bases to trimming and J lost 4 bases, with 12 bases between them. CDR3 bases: TGTGCCAGCAGTTACGTGGGGGGGGCTAATCAGCCCCAGCATTTT. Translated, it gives CASSYVGGANQPQHF.

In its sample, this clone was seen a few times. CDR3 DNA: TGTGCCTGGAGTCCTCAAAGTTGGAATCAGCCCCAGCATTTT. Protein sequence: CAWSPQSWNQPQHF. The chain links TRBV30 to TRBJ1-5; D call uncertain. Per germline, CDR1 GTSNPN and CDR2 SVGIG (reference sequence). V shed 2 bases and J shed 4 bases, with 12 bases lying between them. There are 14 residues in the CDR3.

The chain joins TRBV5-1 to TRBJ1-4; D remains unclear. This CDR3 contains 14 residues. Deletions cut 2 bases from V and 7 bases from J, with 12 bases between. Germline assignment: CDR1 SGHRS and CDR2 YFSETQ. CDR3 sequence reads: CASSFGGGGEKLFF. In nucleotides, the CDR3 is TGCGCCAGCAGCTTTGGAGGAGGTGGTGAAAAACTGTTTTTT.

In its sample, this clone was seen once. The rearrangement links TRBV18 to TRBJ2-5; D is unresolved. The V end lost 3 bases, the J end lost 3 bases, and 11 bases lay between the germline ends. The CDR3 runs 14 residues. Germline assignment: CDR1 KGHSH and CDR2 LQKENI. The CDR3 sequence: CASSPVLAKETQYF. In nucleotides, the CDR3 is TGTGCCAGCTCACCGGTCCTCGCTAAAGAGACCCAGTACTTC.

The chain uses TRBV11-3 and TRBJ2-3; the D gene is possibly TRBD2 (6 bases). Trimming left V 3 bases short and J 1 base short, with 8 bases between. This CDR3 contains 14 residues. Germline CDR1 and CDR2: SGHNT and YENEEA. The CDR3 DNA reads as TGTGCCAGCAGCTTTTCTAGCGGCACAGATACGCAGTATTTT. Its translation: CASSFSSGTDTQYF.

CDR3 DNA: TGTGCCAGCAGACCTTTAGCGTACGGGGACAACGGCTACACCTTC. Its translation is CASRPLAYGDNGYTF. This chain uses TRBV9 with TRBJ1-2, with D perhaps matching TRBD1 (6 bases). V shed 5 bases and J shed 8 bases, with 22 bases lying between them. This CDR3 spans 15 amino acids. Germline V lookup: CDR1 SGDLS, CDR2 YYNGEE.

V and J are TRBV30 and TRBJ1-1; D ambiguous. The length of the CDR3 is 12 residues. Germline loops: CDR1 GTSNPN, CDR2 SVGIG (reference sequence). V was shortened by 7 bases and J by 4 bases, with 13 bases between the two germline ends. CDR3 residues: CALDTGGTEAFF. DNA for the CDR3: TGTGCCTTAGACACGGGCGGCACTGAAGCTTTCTTT.

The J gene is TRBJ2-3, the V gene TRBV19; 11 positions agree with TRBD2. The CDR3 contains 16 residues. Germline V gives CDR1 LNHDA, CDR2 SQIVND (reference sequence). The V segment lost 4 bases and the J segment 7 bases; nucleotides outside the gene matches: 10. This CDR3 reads CASSTRLAGTAYTQYF. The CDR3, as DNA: TGTGCCAGTAGTACTAGACTAGCGGGGACTGCCTATACGCAGTATTTT.

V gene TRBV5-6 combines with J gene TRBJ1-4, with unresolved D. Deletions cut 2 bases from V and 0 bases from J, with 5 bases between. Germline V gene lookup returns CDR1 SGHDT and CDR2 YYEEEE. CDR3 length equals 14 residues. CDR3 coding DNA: TGTGCCAGCAGCTTATGGGCAACTAATGAAAAACTGTTTTTT. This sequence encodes CASSLWATNEKLFF.

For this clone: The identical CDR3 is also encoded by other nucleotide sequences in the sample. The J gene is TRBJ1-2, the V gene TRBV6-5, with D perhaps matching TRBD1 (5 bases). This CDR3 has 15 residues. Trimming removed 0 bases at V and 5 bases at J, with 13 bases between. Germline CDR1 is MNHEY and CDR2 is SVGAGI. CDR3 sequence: CASSYSGTEGYGYTF. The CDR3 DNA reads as TGTGCCAGCAGTTACTCGGGGACGGAGGGATATGGCTACACCTTC.

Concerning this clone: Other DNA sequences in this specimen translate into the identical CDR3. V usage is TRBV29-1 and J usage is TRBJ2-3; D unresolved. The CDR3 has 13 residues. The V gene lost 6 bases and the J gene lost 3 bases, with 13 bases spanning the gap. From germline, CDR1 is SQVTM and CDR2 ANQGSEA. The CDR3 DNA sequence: TGCAGCGTAGGACGGGTTTTGACAGATACGCAGTATTTT. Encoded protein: CSVGRVLTDTQYF.